This T cell receptor (beta chain) was recovered during a study of blood T cell repertoires in COVID-19. Study as a whole: Specimens from acute and convalescent COVID-19 originated in the United States, Italy and Spain. T cells, B-cell-depleted T cells, or PBMCs provided the cDNA or gDNA that served as material.

Germline V CDR1 and CDR2: GTSNPN, SVGIG (reference sequence). The CDR3 totals 12 residues. Trimming took 1 base from V and 8 from J, leaving 9 bases between them. Authors' methods: Nucleated cell counts were estimated from reference gene primer amplification. Profiling relied on immunoSEQ multiplex PCR, and the TCRdb table lists in-frame clones only, not all of them. For V, J and clone size, that table is used; D and trimming come from the DNA. The sample includes around 50,000 clones, about nine tenths of them seen just once. This chain uses TRBV30 with TRBJ1-3, with D unclear. The sequence came from a man between 65 and 85 years old with acute or convalescent COVID-19. The specimen was peripheral blood. This CDR3 is CAWSAGLDTIYF. The DNA for the CDR3 is TGTGCCTGGAGTGCGGGGTTGGACACCATATATTTT.